These 13 T cell receptor beta chains were sequenced from one sample in a study of brain metastases from non-small cell lung cancer. Data came from immunoSEQ multiplex PCR; TCRdb stores just in-frame clones and leaves some out. This sample carries 15,000 or so clones, around 81% of them seen once, and the ten largest clones take around 7.7%. The specimen was primary lung tumor tissue. The receptor source for this set is a donor over 35 with non-small cell lung cancer.

The genes are TRBV7-9 and TRBJ1-1, with D tentatively TRBD1 (5 bases). In germline, CDR1 is SEHNR, CDR2 FQNEAQ (reference sequence). CDR3 size: 15 residues. V lost 0 bases and J lost 2, with 10 bases in between. CDR3 nucleotides: TGTGCCAGCAGCTTAGCAGGGACGTTTAACACTGAAGCTTTCTTT. Its protein is CASSLAGTFNTEAFF. Supplemented by reference TRBV7-9 and TRBJ1-1, the full variable domain reads DTGVSQNPRHKITKRGQNVTFRCDPISEHNRLYWYRQTLGQGPEFLTYFQNEAQLEKSRLLSDRFSAERPKGSFSTLEIQRTEQGDSAMYLCASSLAGTFNTEAFFGQGTRLTVV.

This clone turned up a few times. This may stem from a read error, because a much larger clone lies one nucleotide away. V gene TRBV18 combines with J gene TRBJ1-1; D is unresolved. The germline V gene encodes CDR1 KGHSH and CDR2 LQKENI. CDR3 size: 13 residues. The CDR3 sequence is CASLPNANTEAFF. The CDR3 DNA follows: TGTGCCAGCTTACCAAACGCTAACACTGAAGCTTTCTTT.

The rearrangement links TRBV5-5 to TRBJ1-2; TRBD1 aligns across 7 bases. This CDR3 spans 15 amino acids. The germline gives CDR1 SGHKS, CDR2 YYEKEE (reference sequence). J gave up 8 bases and V 4 bases, and 14 bases lay outside the gene matches. CDR3 loop: CASSEGQPKVLGYTF. The CDR3, as DNA: TGTGCCAGCAGCGAGGGACAGCCCAAGGTTTTGGGCTACACCTTC.

The rearrangement uses TRBV2 and TRBJ1-6; no firm D call. The CDR3 loop spans 14 amino acids. Germline lookup yields CDR1 SNHLY and CDR2 FYNNEI. Trimming removed 6 bases from V and 0 bases from J, with 6 bases in between. For the CDR3, the DNA is TGTGCCAGCAGACAGAGCTCCTATAATTCACCCCTCCACTTT. It encodes CASRQSSYNSPLHF.

To note about this clone: The junction departs from germline at one end; a sequencing error may be responsible. At the DNA level, this CDR3 is encoded by other sequences in the same sample as well. This sequence joins TRBV7-3 and TRBJ2-2; D may be TRBD1 (6 bases). CDR1 and CDR2 from the germline V gene are SGHTA and FQGTGA. The CDR3 covers 14 residues. The CDR3 sequence: CASSALQGSGELFF. CDR3 coding DNA: TGTGCCAGCAGCGCCCTACAGGGTTCCGGGGAGTTGTTTTTT.

The rearrangement links TRBV5-1 to TRBJ2-1; 7 bases are a match to TRBD1. The CDR3 is made up of 17 amino acids. Germline lookup yields CDR1 SGHRS and CDR2 YFSETQ. V gave up 3 bases and J gave up 8 bases; unmatched junction bases: 17. The CDR3 nucleotides are TGCGCCAGCAGCTGGGACAGACCATCGATTTCGGCCGATGAGCAGTTCTTC. Its translation: CASSWDRPSISADEQFF.

The chain joins TRBV5-1 to TRBJ2-1; the D gene is possibly TRBD1 (5 bases). The CDR3 is made up of 16 amino acids. The germline V gene has CDR1 SGHRS and CDR2 YFSETQ. The ends were cut back, 3 bases at V and 9 bases at J, with 22 bases in the middle. DNA of the CDR3: TGCGCCAGCAGCTCGTACGGATCACTGGCCCAGGGTGAGCAGTTCTTC. It specifies CASSSYGSLAQGEQFF.

V and J are TRBV3-1 (or the pseudogene TRBV3-2) and TRBJ2-7, with D hard to call. Trimming cost V 1 base and J 0 bases, with 10 bases left between them. Germline assignment: CDR1 LGHDT and CDR2 YNNKEL (reference sequence). This CDR3 spans 15 amino acids. The CDR3 DNA follows: TGTGCCAGCAGCCAAGTGGCAGCCTTCTCCTACGAGCAGTACTTC. The encoded protein is CASSQVAAFSYEQYF.

The chain uses TRBV5-1 and TRBJ2-5; D possibly corresponds to TRBD1 (5 bases). The CDR3 contains 16 residues. With 0 bases removed from V and 3 bases from J, the gap between germline ends came to 15 bases. In germline, CDR1 is SGHRS, CDR2 YFSETQ. The CDR3 here is CASSLADGGAKETQYF. In DNA, the CDR3 is TGCGCCAGCAGCTTGGCCGATGGTGGGGCTAAAGAGACCCAGTACTTC.

The chain employs TRBV5-1 and TRBJ1-1; D is unresolved. The V gene's germline CDR1 is SGHRS and CDR2 YFSETQ. The CDR3 is made up of 15 amino acids. The V and J ends lost 0 bases and 2 bases respectively, with 11 bases between them. Here the CDR3 reads CASSLGAGQNTEAFF. CDR3 nucleotide sequence: TGCGCCAGCAGCTTGGGTGCAGGCCAAAACACTGAAGCTTTCTTT.

This chain uses TRBV5-4 with TRBJ2-1; D gene uncertain. The germline V gene has CDR1 SGHNT and CDR2 YYREEE (reference sequence). The CDR3 is 15 amino acids. Trimming shortened V by 0 bases and J by 0 bases, and 7 bases separated the two germline ends. CDR3 sequence reads: CASSLEATSYNEQFF. CDR3 in DNA: TGTGCCAGCAGCTTGGAGGCAACCTCCTACAATGAGCAGTTCTTC.

Comments on this clone: This specimen includes other DNA sequences encoding the same CDR3. This sequence joins TRBV7-8 and TRBJ1-5, with 12 bases matching TRBD1. V shed 5 bases, J shed 2 bases, and the junction held 10 bases outside the gene matches. Germline loops: CDR1 SGHVS, CDR2 FQNEAQ. The CDR3 has 18 amino acids. CDR3 sequence (DNA): TGTGCCAGCAGCGCCGGGACAGGGGGCTTCCCAGGCAATCAGCCCCAGCATTTT. This sequence encodes CASSAGTGGFPGNQPQHF.

Concerning this clone: This specimen includes other DNA sequences encoding the same CDR3. The rearrangement uses TRBV9 and TRBJ2-1; 10 bases agree with TRBD1. The germline CDR1 and CDR2 sequences are SGDLS and YYNGEE. With V trimmed by 0 bases and J by 9 bases, 6 bases remained unmatched. This CDR3 region has 15 residues. For the CDR3, the DNA is TGTGCCAGCAGCGTAGTAGGGACAGGGGACCCTGAGCAGTTCTTC. It yields the protein CASSVVGTGDPEQFF.